This T cell receptor (beta chain) was found in a study of sequential checkpoint blockade in melanoma. TCRdb's table, derived via immunoSEQ multiplex PCR, lists solely in-frame clones and lacks some. The repertoire includes 30,000 to 40,000 clones, approximately 90% of them detected once, and approximately 13% sits in the top ten. Germline-derived CDR1 and CDR2 are MDHEN and SYDVKM. The CDR3 has 12 residues. As to treatment: randomized to nivolumab then ipilimumab (arm A) or the reverse (arm B). Sorted cells were live CD3+CD8+, lacking CD19 and CD56, from PBMCs. The J gene is TRBJ2-1, the V gene TRBV28; TRBD2 is a possible D gene (6 bases). This clonotype was sampled from a human donor with melanoma. The sample was CD8+ T cells sorted from blood (inferred from file names), taken from a patient given nivolumab and ipilimumab in sequence. The CDR3 is CAAGRDYNEQFF. In DNA form, the CDR3 reads TGTGCAGCGGGCAGGGACTACAATGAGCAGTTCTTC.